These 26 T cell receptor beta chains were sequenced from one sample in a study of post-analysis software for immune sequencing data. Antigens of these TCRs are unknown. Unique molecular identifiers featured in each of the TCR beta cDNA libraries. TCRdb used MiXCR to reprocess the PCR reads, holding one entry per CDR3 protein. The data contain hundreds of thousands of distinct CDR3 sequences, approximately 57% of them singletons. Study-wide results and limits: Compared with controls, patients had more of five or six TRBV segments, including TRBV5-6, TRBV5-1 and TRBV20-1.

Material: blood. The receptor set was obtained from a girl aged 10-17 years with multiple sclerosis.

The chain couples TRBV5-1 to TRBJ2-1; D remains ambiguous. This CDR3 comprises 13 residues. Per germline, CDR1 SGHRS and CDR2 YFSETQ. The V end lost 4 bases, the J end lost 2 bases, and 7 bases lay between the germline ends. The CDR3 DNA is TGCGCCAGCAGCGCTGACACCTACAATGAGCAGTTCTTC. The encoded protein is CASSADTYNEQFF.

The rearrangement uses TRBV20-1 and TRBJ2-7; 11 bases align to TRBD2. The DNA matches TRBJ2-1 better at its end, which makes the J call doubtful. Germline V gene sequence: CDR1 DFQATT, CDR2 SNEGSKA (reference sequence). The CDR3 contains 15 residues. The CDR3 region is CSASGDSGRGDEQFF. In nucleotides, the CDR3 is TGCAGTGCTAGCGGGGATAGCGGGAGGGGGGATGAGCAGTTCTTC.

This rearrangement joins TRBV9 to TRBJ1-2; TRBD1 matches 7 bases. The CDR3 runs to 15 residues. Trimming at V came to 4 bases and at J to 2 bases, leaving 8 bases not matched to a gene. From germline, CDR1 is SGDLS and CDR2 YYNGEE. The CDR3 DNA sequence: TGTGCCAGCAGCCCCAACGGACAGGAGAACTATGGCTACACCTTC. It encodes CASSPNGQENYGYTF.

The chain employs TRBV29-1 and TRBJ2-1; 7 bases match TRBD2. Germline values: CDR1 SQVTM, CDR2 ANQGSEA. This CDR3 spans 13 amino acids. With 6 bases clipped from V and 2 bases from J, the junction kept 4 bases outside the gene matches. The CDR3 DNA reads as TGCAGCGTAGTAGGGACTACCTACAATGAGCAGTTCTTC. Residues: CSVVGTTYNEQFF.

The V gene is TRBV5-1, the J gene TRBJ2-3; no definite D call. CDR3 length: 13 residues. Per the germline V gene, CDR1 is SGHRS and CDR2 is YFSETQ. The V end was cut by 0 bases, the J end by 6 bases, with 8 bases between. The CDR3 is CASSLAMRDTQYF. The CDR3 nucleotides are TGCGCCAGCAGCTTGGCTATGCGGGATACGCAGTATTTT.

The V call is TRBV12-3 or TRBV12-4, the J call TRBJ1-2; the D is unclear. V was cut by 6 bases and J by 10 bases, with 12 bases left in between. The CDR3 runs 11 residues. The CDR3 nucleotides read TGTGCCAGCAGAGCACGTGGGGACTACACCTTC. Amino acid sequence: CASRARGDYTF.

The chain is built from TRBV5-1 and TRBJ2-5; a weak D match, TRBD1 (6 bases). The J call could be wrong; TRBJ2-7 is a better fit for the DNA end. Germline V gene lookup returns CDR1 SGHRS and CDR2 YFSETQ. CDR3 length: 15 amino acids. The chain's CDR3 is CASSLGTGTPGEQYF. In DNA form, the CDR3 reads TGCGCCAGCAGCTTGGGTACAGGGACCCCCGGCGAGCAGTACTTC.

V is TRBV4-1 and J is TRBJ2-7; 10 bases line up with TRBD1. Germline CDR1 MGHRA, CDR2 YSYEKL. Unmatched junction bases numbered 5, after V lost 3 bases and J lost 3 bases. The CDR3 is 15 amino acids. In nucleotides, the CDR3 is TGCGCCAGCAGCCATTCCCGGGACAGGGGCTACGAGCAGTACTTC. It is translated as CASSHSRDRGYEQYF.

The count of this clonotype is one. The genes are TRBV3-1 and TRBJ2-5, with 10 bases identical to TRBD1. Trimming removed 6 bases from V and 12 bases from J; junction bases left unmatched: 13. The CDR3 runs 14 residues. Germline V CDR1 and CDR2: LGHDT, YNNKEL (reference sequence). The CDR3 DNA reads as TGTGCCAGCAGTCCCGACAGGGGGCTCTATAGCGAGTACTTC. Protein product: CASSPDRGLYSEYF.

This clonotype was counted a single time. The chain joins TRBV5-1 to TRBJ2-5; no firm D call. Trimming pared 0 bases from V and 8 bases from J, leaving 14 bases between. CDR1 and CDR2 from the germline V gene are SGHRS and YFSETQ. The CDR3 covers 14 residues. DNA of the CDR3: TGCGCCAGCAGCTTGGGCGGCCTTGTTGTAACCCAGTACTTC. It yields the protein CASSLGGLVVTQYF.

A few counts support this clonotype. The CDR3 region is CASSSPGTGIYEQYF. Written as DNA, the CDR3 is TGTGCCAGCAGTTCACCCGGGACAGGGATTTACGAGCAGTACTTC. This chain connects TRBV6-5 to TRBJ2-7, with 9 nucleotides matching TRBD1. The CDR3 spans 15 residues. Per germline, CDR1 MNHEY and CDR2 SVGAGI. J was trimmed by 4 bases and V by 4 bases; bases with no gene match: 8.

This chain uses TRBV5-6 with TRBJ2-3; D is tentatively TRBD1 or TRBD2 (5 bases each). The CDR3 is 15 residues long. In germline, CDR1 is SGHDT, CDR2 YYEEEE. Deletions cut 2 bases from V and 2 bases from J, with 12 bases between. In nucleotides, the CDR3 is TGTGCCAGCAGCTTATGGGGGAGACTCACAGATACGCAGTATTTT. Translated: CASSLWGRLTDTQYF.

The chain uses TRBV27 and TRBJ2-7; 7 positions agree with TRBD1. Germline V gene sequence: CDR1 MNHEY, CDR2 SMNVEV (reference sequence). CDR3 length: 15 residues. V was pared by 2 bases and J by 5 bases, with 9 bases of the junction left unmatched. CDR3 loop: CASSLSDRATDEQYF. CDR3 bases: TGTGCCAGCAGTTTAAGCGACAGGGCTACCGACGAGCAGTACTTC.

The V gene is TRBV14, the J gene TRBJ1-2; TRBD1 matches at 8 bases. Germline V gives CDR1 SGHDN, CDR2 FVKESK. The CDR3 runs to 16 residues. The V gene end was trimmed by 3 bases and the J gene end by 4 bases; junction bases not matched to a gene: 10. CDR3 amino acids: CASSHGPTGAGYGYTF. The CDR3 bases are TGTGCCAGCAGCCACGGGCCGACAGGGGCTGGCTATGGCTACACCTTC.

Here the CDR3 reads CASSPFVAGSSYEQYF. The DNA for the CDR3 is TGTGCCAGCTCACCATTCGTCGCAGGGAGCTCCTACGAGCAGTACTTC. The chain recombines TRBV18 with TRBJ2-7; either TRBD1 or TRBD2 may supply D (5 bases each). CDR1 is KGHSH, CDR2 LQKENI, per germline. V dropped 2 bases and J dropped 0 bases, with 14 bases sitting between them. This CDR3 has 16 amino acids.

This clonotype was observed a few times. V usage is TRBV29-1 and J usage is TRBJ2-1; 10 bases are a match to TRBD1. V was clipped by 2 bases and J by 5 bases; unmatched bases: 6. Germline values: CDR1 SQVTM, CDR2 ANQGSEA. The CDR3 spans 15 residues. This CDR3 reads CSVELRQGANNEQFF. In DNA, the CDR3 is TGCAGCGTTGAATTAAGACAGGGGGCCAACAATGAGCAGTTCTTC.

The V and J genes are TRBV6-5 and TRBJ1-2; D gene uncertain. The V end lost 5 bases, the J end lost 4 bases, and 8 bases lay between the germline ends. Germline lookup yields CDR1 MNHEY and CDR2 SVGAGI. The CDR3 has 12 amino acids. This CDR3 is CASSETTYGYTF. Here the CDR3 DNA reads TGTGCCAGCAGTGAGACCACCTATGGCTACACCTTC.

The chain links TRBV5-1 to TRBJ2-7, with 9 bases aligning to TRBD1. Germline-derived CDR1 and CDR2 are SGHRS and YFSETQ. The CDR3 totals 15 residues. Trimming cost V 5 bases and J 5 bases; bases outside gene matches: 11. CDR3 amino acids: CASSYEDRGIDEQYF. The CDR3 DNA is TGCGCCAGCAGTTATGAAGACAGGGGGATCGACGAGCAGTACTTC.

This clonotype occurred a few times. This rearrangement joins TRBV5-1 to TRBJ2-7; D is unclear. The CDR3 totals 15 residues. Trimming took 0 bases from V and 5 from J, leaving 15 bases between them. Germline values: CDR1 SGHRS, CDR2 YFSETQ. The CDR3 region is CASSLGDGYGDEQYF. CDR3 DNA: TGCGCCAGCAGCTTGGGAGACGGGTATGGGGACGAGCAGTACTTC. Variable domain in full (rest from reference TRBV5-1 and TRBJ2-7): KAGVTQTPRYLIKTRGQQVTLSCSPISGHRSVSWYQQTPGQGLQFLFEYFSETQRNKGNFPGRFSGRQFSNSRSEMNVSTLELGDSALYLCASSLGDGYGDEQYFGPGTRLTVT.

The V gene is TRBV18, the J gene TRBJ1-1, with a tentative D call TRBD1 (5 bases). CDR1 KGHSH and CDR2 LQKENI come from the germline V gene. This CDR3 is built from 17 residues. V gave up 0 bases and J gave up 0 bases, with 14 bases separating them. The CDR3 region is CASSPPGGLLVNTEAFF. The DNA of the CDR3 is TGTGCCAGCTCACCACCGGGGGGTCTCCTAGTGAACACTGAAGCTTTCTTT. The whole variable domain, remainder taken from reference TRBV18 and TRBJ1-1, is NAGVMQNPRHLVRRRGQEARLRCSPMKGHSHVYWYRQLPEEGLKFMVYLQKENIIDESGMPKERFSAEFPKEGPSILRIQQVVRGDSAAYFCASSPPGGLLVNTEAFFGQGTRLTVV.

In DNA form, the CDR3 reads TGTGCCAGCACCTCCCGTACAAACACAGATACGCAGTATTTT. As protein: CASTSRTNTDTQYF. The chain links TRBV7-8 to TRBJ2-3; D is undetermined. The germline CDR1 and CDR2 sequences are SGHVS and FQNEAQ. The CDR3 consists of 14 residues. Trimming removed 7 bases from V and 2 bases from J, with 13 bases in between.

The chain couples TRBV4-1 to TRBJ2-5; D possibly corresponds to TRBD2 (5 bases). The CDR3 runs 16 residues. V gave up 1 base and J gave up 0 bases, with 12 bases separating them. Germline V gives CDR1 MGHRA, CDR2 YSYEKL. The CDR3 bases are TGCGCCAGCAGCCAAGCGGCGGGTGAAAACCAAGAGACCCAGTACTTC. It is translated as CASSQAAGENQETQYF.

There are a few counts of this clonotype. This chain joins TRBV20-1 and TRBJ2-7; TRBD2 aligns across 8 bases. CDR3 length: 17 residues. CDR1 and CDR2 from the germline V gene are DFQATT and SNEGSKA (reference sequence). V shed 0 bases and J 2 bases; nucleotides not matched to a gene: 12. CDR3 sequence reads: CSARDQGKSGGTYEQYF. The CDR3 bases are TGCAGTGCTAGAGATCAGGGCAAAAGCGGGGGTACCTACGAGCAGTACTTC.

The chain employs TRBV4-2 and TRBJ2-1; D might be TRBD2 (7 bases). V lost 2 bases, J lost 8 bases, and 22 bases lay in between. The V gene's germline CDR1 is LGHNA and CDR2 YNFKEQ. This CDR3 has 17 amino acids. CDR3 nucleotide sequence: TGTGCCAGCAGCCAACCTGGGAGGGGGACCGGAGGGTATGAGCAGTTCTTC. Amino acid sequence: CASSQPGRGTGGYEQFF.

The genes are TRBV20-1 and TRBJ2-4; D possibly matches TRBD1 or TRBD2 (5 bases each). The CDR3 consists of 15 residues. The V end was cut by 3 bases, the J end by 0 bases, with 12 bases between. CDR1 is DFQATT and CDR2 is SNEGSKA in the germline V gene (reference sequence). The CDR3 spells CSARGPFGAKNIQYF. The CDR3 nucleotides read TGCAGTGCTAGGGGACCCTTTGGAGCCAAAAACATTCAGTACTTC.

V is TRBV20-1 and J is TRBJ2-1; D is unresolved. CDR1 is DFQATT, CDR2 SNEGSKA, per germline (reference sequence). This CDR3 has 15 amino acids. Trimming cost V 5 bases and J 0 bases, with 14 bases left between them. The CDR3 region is CSARPGWDSYNEQFF. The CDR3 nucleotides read TGCAGTGCTCGACCCGGCTGGGACTCCTACAATGAGCAGTTCTTC.